The 7 T cell receptor beta chains below come from one sample, sequenced in a study of early T cells in non-severe SARS-CoV-2 infection. TCRdb ran MiXCR on the 5' RACE reads and lists one entry per CDR3 protein. The sample comprises roughly 53,000 distinct CDR3 sequences, more than 9% of which are singletons, and around 4.1% rests with the top ten. Sequenced material: whole blood. The receptors were sampled from an adult who was a healthcare worker with PCR-confirmed SARS-CoV-2 infection or an uninfected control (not recorded which).

This clonotype was recorded many times. The chain is built from TRBV11-2 and TRBJ2-1, with D possibly called TRBD1 or TRBD2 (5 bases each). Germline lookup yields CDR1 SGHAT and CDR2 FQNNGV. The ends were cut back, 5 bases at V and 4 bases at J, with 24 bases in the middle. The CDR3 is 18 amino acids. The CDR3 DNA reads TGTGCCAGCAGCAGCTCCGGGGCCCGTTCCTTAAAATACAATGAGCAGTTCTTC. Its translation: CASSSSGARSLKYNEQFF.

This clonotype was seen repeatedly, ten times or more. The rearrangement uses TRBV27 and TRBJ2-7; D is uncertain. Trimming removed 6 bases at V and 3 bases at J, with 12 bases between. In germline, CDR1 is MNHEY, CDR2 SMNVEV (reference sequence). The CDR3 length is 13 residues. The CDR3 bases are TGTGCCAGCAGCCCCGGACGGATCTACGAGCAGTACTTC. This codes for CASSPGRIYEQYF.

This clonotype appeared many times. This rearrangement joins TRBV29-1 to TRBJ2-7, with D perhaps matching TRBD1 or TRBD2 (5 bases each). The germline V gene has CDR1 SQVTM and CDR2 ANQGSEA. V was pared by 2 bases and J by 0 bases, with 11 bases between. This CDR3 spans 14 amino acids. The CDR3, as DNA: TGCAGCGTTGAATACGAGGGGAGCTCCTACGAGCAGTACTTC. This encodes CSVEYEGSSYEQYF.

The CDR3 spells CASSAAVADTQYF. The CDR3 bases are TGTGCCAGCAGCGCGGCAGTAGCAGATACGCAGTATTTT. This chain links TRBV9 with TRBJ2-3; no firm D call. The CDR3 totals 13 residues. Germline V gives CDR1 SGDLS, CDR2 YYNGEE. Between the trimmed V and J ends, which lost 3 bases and 4 bases, there was a span of 9 bases.

A single count supports this clonotype. V usage is TRBV20-1 and J usage is TRBJ1-2, with D unclear. Per the germline V gene, CDR1 is DFQATT and CDR2 is SNEGSKA (reference sequence). V was clipped by 6 bases and J by 4 bases, with 15 bases between them. The CDR3 has 13 amino acids. The CDR3 region has the DNA TGCAGTGCGGACCACCGGGAAGGCTATGGCTACACCTTC. It yields the protein CSADHREGYGYTF.

This clonotype was seen many times. V gene TRBV10-3 combines with J gene TRBJ1-1; D call uncertain. The CDR3 has 14 amino acids. Germline lookup yields CDR1 ENHRY and CDR2 SYGVKD. Trimming removed 3 bases at V and 0 bases at J, with 8 bases between. CDR3 in amino acids: CAISDAKLNTEAFF. The CDR3 DNA sequence: TGTGCCATCAGTGATGCGAAGCTGAACACTGAAGCTTTCTTT.

Many counts were recorded for this clonotype. The rearrangement links TRBV6-6 to TRBJ1-4, with D perhaps TRBD1 (6 bases). Germline V CDR1 and CDR2: MNHNY, SVGAGI (reference sequence). The V gene lost 0 bases and the J gene lost 5 bases, with 7 bases spanning the gap. The CDR3 spans 14 residues. The CDR3 DNA sequence: TGTGCCAGCAGTTACTCAGGGGGGAATGAAAAACTGTTTTTT. It yields the protein CASSYSGGNEKLFF.